This entry is about one TCR beta chain. Its specificity is not known. V was pared by 4 bases and J by 2 bases, with 8 bases of the junction left unmatched. This CDR3 is 15 amino acids long. Germline lookup yields CDR1 SEHNR and CDR2 FQNEAQ (reference sequence). The data belong to a study of OX40 agonist ivuxolimab in advanced cancers. Overall study: Averaging about 60 years in age, with a range of about 23 to 80, the cohort was around 83% male. Broader study findings: Antigens targeted by the expanded peripheral T cells were not determined.

Libraries were prepared by immunoSEQ multiplex PCR; TCRdb keeps only in-frame clonotypes and omits some of them. The data show about 68,000 clones, roughly four fifths seen once. This sample comprised CD4+ or CD8+ T cells sorted from blood, obtained in a trial of the OX40 agonist ivuxolimab. The chain is built from TRBV7-9 and TRBJ2-7; 7 bases match TRBD1. The sequence was obtained from an adult with an advanced solid tumor such as melanoma, head and neck, liver or kidney cancer. CDR3 nucleotides: TGTGCCAGCAGCTCAAGACAGGGAAGTACCTACGAGCAGTACTTC. This sequence encodes CASSSRQGSTYEQYF. Full variable domain (outside the CDR3, taken from reference TRBV7-9 and TRBJ2-7): DTGVSQNPRHKITKRGQNVTFRCDPISEHNRLYWYRQTLGQGPEFLTYFQNEAQLEKSRLLSDRFSAERPKGSFSTLEIQRTEQGDSAMYLCASSSRQGSTYEQYFGPGTRLTVT.